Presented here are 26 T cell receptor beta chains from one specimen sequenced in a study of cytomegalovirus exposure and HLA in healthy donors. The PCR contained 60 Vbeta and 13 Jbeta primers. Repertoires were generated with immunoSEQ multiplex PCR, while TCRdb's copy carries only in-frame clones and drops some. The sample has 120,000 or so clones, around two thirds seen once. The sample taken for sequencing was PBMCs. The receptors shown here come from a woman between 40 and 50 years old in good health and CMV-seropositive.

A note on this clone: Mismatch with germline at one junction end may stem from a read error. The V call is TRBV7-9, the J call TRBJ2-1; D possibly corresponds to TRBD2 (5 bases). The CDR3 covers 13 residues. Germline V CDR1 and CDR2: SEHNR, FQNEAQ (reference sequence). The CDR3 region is CASTLGGSNEQFF. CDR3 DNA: TGTGCCAGCACCTTAGGAGGTAGTAATGAGCAGTTCTTC.

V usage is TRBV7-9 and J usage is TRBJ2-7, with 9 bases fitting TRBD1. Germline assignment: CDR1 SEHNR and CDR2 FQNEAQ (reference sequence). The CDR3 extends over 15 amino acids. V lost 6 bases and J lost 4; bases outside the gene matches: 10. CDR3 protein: CASSKGTGKIYEQYF. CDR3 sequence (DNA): TGTGCCAGCAGTAAAGGGACAGGGAAAATTTACGAGCAGTACTTC.

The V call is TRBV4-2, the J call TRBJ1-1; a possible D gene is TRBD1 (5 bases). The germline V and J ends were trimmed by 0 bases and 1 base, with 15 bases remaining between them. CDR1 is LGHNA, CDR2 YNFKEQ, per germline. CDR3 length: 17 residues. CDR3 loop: CASSQDPNRGGNTEAFF. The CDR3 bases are TGTGCCAGCAGCCAAGATCCCAATCGGGGGGGGAACACTGAAGCTTTCTTT.

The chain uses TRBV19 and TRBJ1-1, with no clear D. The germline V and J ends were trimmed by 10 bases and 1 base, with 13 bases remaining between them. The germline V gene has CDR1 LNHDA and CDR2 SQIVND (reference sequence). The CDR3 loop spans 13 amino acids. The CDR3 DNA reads TGTGCCACCCACCGAGGCGGGAACACTGAAGCTTTCTTT. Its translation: CATHRGGNTEAFF.

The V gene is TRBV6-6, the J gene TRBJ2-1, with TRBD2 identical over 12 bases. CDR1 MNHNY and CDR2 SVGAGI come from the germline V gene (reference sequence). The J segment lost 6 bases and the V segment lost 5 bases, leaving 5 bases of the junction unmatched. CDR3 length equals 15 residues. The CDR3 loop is CASSRLAGGPNEQFF. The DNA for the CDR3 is TGTGCCAGCAGTAGGCTAGCGGGGGGGCCCAATGAGCAGTTCTTC.

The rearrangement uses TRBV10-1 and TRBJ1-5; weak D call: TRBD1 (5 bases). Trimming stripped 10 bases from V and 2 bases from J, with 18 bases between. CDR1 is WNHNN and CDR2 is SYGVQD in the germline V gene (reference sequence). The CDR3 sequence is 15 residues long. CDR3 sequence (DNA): TGCGCCACCCCTCCCGGGGGTCCGTGCAATCAGCCCCAGCATTTT. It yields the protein CATPPGGPCNQPQHF.

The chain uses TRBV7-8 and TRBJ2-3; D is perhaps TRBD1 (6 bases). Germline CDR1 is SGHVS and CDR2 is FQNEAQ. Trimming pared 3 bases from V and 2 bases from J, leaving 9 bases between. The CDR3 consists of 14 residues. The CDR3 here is CASSFTGSTDTQYF. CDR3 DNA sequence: TGTGCCAGCAGCTTTACAGGGTCCACAGATACGCAGTATTTT.

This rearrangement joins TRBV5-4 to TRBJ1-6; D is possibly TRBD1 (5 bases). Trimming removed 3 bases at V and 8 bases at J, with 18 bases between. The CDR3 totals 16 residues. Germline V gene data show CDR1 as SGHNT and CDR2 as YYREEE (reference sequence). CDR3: CASSSEGPGIDSPLHF. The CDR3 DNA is TGTGCCAGCAGCTCGGAGGGCCCAGGGATTGATTCACCCCTCCACTTT. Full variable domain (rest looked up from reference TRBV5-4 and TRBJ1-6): ETGVTQSPTHLIKTRGQQVTLRCSSQSGHNTVSWYQQALGQGPQFIFQYYREEENGRGNFPPRFSGLQFPNYSSELNVNALELDDSALYLCASSSEGPGIDSPLHFGNGTRLTVT.

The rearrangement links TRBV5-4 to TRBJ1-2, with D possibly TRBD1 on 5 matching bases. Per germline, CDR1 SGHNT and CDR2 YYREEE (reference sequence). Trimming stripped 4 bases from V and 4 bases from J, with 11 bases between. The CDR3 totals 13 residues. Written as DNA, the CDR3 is TGTGCCAGCAGCACCCCAGGGCTCTATGGCTACACCTTC. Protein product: CASSTPGLYGYTF.

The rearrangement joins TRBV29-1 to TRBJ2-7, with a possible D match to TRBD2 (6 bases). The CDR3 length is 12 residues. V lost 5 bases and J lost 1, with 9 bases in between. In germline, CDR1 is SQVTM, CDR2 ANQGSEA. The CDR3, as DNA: TGCAGCGTTCGGAGGGAGTCCTACGAGCAGTACTTC. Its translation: CSVRRESYEQYF.

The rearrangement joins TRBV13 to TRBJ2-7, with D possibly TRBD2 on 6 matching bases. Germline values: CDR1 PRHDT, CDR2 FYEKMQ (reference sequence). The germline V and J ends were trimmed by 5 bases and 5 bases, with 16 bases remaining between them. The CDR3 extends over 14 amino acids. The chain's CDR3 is CASSMSGLLHEQYF. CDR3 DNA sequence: TGTGCCAGCAGCATGTCGGGACTCCTGCACGAGCAGTACTTC.

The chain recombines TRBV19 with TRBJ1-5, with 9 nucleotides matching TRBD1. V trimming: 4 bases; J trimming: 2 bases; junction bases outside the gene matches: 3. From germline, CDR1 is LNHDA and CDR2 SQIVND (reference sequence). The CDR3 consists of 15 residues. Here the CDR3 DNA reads TGTGCCAGTAGTACTACAGGGGGCGGCAATCAGCCCCAGCATTTT. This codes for CASSTTGGGNQPQHF.

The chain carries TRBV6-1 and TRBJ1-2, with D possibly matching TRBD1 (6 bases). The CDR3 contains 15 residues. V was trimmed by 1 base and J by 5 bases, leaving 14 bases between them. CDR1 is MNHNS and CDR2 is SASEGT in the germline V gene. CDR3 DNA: TGTGCCAGCAGTGAAGAGGACTGGACAGCTTATGGCTACACCTTC. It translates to CASSEEDWTAYGYTF.

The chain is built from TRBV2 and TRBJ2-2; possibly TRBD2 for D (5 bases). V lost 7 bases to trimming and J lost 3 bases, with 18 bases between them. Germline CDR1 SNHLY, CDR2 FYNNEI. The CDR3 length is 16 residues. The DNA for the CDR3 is TGTGCCAGCACCTACCTGGGCCCGAGGGACACCGGGGAGCTGTTTTTT. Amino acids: CASTYLGPRDTGELFF.

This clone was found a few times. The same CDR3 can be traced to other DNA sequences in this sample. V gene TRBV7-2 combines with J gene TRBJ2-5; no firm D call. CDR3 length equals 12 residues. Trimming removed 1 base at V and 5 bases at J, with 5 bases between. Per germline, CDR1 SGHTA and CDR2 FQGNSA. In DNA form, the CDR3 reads TGTGCCAGCAGCTTAGTTCGGGAGACCCAGTACTTC. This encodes CASSLVRETQYF. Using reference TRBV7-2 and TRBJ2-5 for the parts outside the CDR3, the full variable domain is GAGVSQSPSNKVTEKGKDVELRCDPISGHTALYWYRQSLGQGLEFLIYFQGNSAPDKSGLPSDRFSAERTGGSVSTLTIQRTQQEDSAVYLCASSLVRETQYFGPGTRLLVL.

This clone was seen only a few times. Here the CDR3 reads CASSRPGRGNTIYF. CDR3 sequence (DNA): TGTGCCAGCAGCCGACCCGGCAGGGGAAACACCATATATTTT. The chain links TRBV11-2 to TRBJ1-3, with no clear D. The CDR3 loop spans 14 amino acids. The V gene's germline CDR1 is SGHAT and CDR2 FQNNGV. The ends were cut back, 5 bases at V and 4 bases at J, with 12 bases in the middle.

CDR3 DNA sequence: TGTGCCAGCAGCCAAACTAGCAGTGAGACCCAGTACTTC. Its translation is CASSQTSSETQYF. This chain joins TRBV11-2 and TRBJ2-5; tentative D call: TRBD2 (6 bases). Germline V gives CDR1 SGHAT, CDR2 FQNNGV. CDR3 length equals 13 residues. V lost 5 bases and J lost 5, with 12 bases in between.

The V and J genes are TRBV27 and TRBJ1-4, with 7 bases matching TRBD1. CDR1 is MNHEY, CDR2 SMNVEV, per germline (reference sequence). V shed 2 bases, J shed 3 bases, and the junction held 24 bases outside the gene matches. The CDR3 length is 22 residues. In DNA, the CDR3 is TGTGCCAGCAGTTTAAAACCCTACGGCCGACAGGGCGGAGTTTTTTCTAATGAAAAACTGTTTTTT. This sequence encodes CASSLKPYGRQGGVFSNEKLFF.

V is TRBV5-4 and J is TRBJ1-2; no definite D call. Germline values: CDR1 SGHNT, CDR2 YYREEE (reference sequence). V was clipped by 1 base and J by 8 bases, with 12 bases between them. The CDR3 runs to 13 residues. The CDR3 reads CASSLTDLDGYTF. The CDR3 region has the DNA TGTGCCAGCAGCTTGACGGATCTAGACGGCTACACCTTC.

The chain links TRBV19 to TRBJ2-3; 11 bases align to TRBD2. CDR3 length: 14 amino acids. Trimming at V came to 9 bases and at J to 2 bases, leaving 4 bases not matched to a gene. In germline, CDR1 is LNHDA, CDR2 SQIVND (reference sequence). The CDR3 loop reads CASRTSGHTDTQYF. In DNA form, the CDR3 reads TGTGCCAGCAGGACTAGCGGGCACACAGATACGCAGTATTTT.

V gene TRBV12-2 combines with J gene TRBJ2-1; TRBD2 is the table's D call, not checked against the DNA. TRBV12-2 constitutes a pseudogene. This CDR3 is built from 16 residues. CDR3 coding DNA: TGTGCAAGTCGCTTGGTAACCCGGCCTCAAGCGGGAGAGCAGTTCTTC. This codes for CASRLVTRPQAGEQFF.

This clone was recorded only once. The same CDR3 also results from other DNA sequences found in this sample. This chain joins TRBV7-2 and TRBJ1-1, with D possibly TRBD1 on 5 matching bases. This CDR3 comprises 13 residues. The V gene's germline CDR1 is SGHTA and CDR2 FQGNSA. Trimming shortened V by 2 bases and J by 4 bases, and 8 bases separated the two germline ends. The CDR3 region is CASSLQGSTEAFF. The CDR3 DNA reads TGTGCCAGCAGCTTACAGGGAAGCACTGAAGCTTTCTTT.

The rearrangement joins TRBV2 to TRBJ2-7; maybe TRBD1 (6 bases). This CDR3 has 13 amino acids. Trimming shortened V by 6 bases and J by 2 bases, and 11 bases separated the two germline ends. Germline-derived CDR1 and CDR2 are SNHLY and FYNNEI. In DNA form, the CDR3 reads TGTGCCAGCAGCGACAGGAGAGCCTACGAGCAGTACTTC. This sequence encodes CASSDRRAYEQYF.

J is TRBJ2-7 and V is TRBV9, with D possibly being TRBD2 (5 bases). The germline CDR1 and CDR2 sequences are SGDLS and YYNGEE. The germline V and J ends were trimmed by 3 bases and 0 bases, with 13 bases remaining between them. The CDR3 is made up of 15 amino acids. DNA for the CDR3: TGTGCCAGCAGCGAAAAGGACTGGCCCTCCTACGAGCAGTACTTC. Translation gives CASSEKDWPSYEQYF.

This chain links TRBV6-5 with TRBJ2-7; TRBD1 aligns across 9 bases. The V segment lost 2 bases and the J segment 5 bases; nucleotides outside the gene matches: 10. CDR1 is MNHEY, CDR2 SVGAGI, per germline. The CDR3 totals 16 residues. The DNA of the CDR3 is TGTGCCAGCAGTTACCAGCCTCCGACAGGGGGGGACGAGCAGTACTTC. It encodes CASSYQPPTGGDEQYF.

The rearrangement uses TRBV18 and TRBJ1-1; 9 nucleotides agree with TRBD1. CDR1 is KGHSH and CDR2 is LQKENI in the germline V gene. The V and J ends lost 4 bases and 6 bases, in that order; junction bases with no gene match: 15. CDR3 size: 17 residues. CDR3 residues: CASSLRAGTGISSEAFF. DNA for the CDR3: TGTGCCAGCTCACTGAGAGCCGGGACAGGGATATCCTCTGAAGCTTTCTTT.